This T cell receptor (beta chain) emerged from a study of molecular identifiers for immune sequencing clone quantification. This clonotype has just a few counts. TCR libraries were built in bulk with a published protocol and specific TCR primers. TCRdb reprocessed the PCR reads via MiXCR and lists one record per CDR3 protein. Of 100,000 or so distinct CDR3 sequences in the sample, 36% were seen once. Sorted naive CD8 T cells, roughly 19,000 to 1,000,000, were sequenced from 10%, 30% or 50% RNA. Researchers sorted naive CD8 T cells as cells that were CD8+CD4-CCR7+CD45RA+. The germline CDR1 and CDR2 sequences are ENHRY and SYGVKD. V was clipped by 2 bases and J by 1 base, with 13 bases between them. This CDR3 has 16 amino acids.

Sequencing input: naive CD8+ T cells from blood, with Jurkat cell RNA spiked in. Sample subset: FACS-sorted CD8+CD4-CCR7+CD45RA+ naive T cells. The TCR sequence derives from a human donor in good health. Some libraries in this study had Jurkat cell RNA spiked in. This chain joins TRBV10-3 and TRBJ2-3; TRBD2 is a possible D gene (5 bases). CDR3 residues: CAISEEGALGTDTQYF. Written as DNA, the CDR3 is TGTGCCATCAGTGAGGAGGGAGCGCTTGGCACAGATACGCAGTATTTT.